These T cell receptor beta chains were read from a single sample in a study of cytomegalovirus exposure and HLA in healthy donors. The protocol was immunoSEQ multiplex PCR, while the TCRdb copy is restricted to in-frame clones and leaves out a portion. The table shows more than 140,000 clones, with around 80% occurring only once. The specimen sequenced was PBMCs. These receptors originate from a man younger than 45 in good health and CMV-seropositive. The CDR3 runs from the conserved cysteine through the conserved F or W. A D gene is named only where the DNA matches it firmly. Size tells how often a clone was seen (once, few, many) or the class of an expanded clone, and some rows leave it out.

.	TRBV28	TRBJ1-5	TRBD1	CASSLRQGVISQPQHF	TGTGCCAGCAGTTTAAGACAGGGGGTAATTTCTCAGCCCCAGCATTTT
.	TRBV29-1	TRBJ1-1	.	CSVEDNPQRGF	TGCAGCGTTGAAGATAATCCCCAGCGGGGGTTT
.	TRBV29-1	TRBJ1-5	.	CSVGTGINQPQHF	TGCAGCGTTGGAACAGGTATCAATCAGCCCCAGCATTTT
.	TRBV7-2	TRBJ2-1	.	CASRPPWSSYNEQFF	TGTGCCAGCAGGCCGCCGTGGAGCTCCTACAATGAGCAGTTCTTC
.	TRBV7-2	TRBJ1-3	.	CASSPQRRNSGNTIYF	TGTGCCAGCAGCCCACAGCGGCGGAACTCTGGAAACACCATATATTTT
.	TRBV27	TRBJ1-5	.	CASSLTGSNQPQHF	TGTGCCAGCAGTTTGACTGGAAGCAATCAGCCCCAGCATTTT
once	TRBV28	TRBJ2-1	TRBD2	CASFPLAGGGDEQFF	TGTGCCAGCTTCCCCCTAGCGGGAGGAGGAGATGAGCAGTTCTTC
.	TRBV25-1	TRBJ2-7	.	CASRSSPYEQYF	TGTGCCAGCCGGTCAAGCCCGTACGAGCAGTACTTC
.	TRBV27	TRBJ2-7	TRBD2	CASTSWGGEQYF	TGTGCCAGCACCTCTTGGGGGGGCGAGCAGTACTTC
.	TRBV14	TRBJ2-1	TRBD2	CASSQRLAEIEQFF	TGTGCCAGCAGCCAACGCCTAGCGGAGATCGAGCAGTTCTTC
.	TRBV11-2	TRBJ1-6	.	CASSSLRAGYNSPLHF	TGTGCCAGCAGCTCACTCAGGGCCGGCTATAATTCACCCCTCCACTTT
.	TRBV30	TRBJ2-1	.	CAGGEGEFDEQFF	TGTGCCGGAGGGGAGGGGGAATTCGATGAGCAGTTCTTC
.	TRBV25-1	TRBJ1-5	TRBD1	CASTGQGNQPQHF	TGTGCCAGCACGGGACAGGGAAATCAGCCCCAGCATTTT
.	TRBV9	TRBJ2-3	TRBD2	CASSVPSGASNTQYF	TGTGCCAGCAGCGTACCTAGCGGGGCCTCGAATACGCAGTATTTT
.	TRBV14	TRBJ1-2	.	CASSQQVNYGYTF	TGTGCCAGCAGCCAACAGGTTAACTATGGCTACACCTTC
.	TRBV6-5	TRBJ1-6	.	CASSSRGSYNSPLHF	TGTGCCAGCAGTTCCCGGGGCTCCTATAATTCACCCCTCCACTTT
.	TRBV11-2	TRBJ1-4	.	CASSSTRGSPTNEKLFF	TGTGCCAGCAGCTCCACACGCGGTTCCCCAACTAATGAAAAACTGTTTTTT
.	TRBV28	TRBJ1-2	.	CASSFLGANYGYTF	TGTGCCAGCAGTTTTCTGGGAGCTAACTATGGCTACACCTTC
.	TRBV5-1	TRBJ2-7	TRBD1	CASRATGFPEQYF	TGCGCCAGCAGGGCGACAGGGTTTCCCGAGCAGTACTTC
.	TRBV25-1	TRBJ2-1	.	CASSEGGSSYSEQFF	TGTGCCAGCAGCGAGGGGGGGAGCTCCTACAGTGAGCAGTTCTTC
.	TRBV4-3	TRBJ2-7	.	CASSQDFRSDEQYF	TGCGCCAGCAGCCAAGATTTTCGGTCGGACGAGCAGTACTTC
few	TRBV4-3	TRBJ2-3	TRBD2	CASSQDPSGVTDTQYF	TGCGCCAGCAGCCAAGATCCTAGCGGGGTCACAGATACGCAGTATTTT
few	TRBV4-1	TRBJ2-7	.	CASSQDVDISYEQYF	TGCGCCAGCAGCCAAGATGTGGACATCTCCTACGAGCAGTACTTC
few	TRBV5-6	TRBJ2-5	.	CASSLDRGGRKTQYF	TGTGCCAGCAGCTTGGACAGGGGAGGTAGAAAGACCCAGTACTTC
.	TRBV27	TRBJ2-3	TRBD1	CASSRDRETDTQYF	TGTGCCAGCAGCCGGGACAGGGAGACAGATACGCAGTATTTT
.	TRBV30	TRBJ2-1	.	CAYLLYNEQFF	TGTGCCTACCTACTTTACAATGAGCAGTTCTTC
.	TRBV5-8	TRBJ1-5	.	CASSYGRETNQPQHF	TGTGCCAGCAGCTACGGACGGGAGACAAATCAGCCCCAGCATTTT
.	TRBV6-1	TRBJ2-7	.	CASSEARDWGYEQYF	TGTGCCAGCAGTGAAGCAAGGGACTGGGGCTACGAGCAGTACTTC
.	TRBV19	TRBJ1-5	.	CASSPIAGGSFSNQPQHF	TGTGCCAGTAGTCCGATAGCGGGAGGCAGTTTCAGCAATCAGCCCCAGCATTTT
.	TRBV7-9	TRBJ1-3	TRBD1	CASSYLQGARGNTIYF	TGTGCCAGCAGCTACCTACAGGGGGCGAGGGGAAACACCATATATTTT
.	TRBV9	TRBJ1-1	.	CASSARLVNTEAFF	TGTGCCAGCAGCGCCCGTCTAGTTAACACTGAAGCTTTCTTT
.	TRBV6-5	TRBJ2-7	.	CASSGTDRRYEQYF	TGTGCCAGCAGTGGTACCGACAGACGCTACGAGCAGTACTTC
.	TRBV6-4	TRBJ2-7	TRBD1	CASSATGGSHEQYF	TGTGCCAGCAGTGCGACAGGGGGGTCACACGAGCAGTACTTC
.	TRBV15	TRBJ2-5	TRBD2	CAINSGGNQETQYF	TGTGCCATCAATAGCGGGGGCAACCAAGAGACCCAGTACTTC
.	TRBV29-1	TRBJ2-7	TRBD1	CSVGGQGASYEQYF	TGCAGCGTTGGGGGACAGGGGGCATCCTACGAGCAGTACTTC
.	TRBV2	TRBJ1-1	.	CASSEVAGVNTEAFF	TGTGCCAGCAGTGAAGTCGCAGGGGTGAACACTGAAGCTTTCTTT
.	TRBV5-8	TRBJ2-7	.	CASSSHQAGAEQYF	TGTGCCAGCAGCTCCCATCAGGCGGGGGCCGAGCAGTACTTC